This T cell receptor beta chain appears in the sequencing data of a study of siplizumab effects on memory and regulatory T cells. About this clone itself: Its target is not known.

Study-wide points: There appeared to be greater diversity in naive T cells than in memory cells, and naive T cells seemed major contributors to the alloresponse. The mean Treg-derived percentage of mappable alloreactive CD4+ clones was approximately 70% with siplizumab compared with approximately 28% in controls. The study did not confirm that proliferating Tregs from siplizumab cultures were suppressive.

Sequenced by immunoSEQ multiplex PCR; TCRdb stores in-frame clones only, minus some. The top ten hold 12% of the sample, which has 95,000 to 100,000 clones, 92% seen once. Between the trimmed V and J ends, which lost 3 bases and 0 bases, there was a span of 12 bases. The CDR3 spans 16 residues. The germline V gene encodes CDR1 MNHNS and CDR2 SASEGT. Sequences were obtained from non-Treg CD4+ T cells sorted from blood. The receptor's source is a human donor in good health. The chain combines TRBV6-1 with TRBJ1-3; D is ambiguous. In nucleotides, the CDR3 is TGTGCCAGCAGTGACCCGGGCGGAATCTCTGGAAACACCATATATTTT. The encoded protein is CASSDPGGISGNTIYF.